The 16 T cell receptor beta chains in this list originate from one sample, sequenced in a study of blood T cells in healthy people across ages. It was with a sample-barcoded 5' primer and a J-beta primer mix that a second PCR of roughly 6 to 12 cycles was run. TCRdb called the 5' RACE reads again in MiXCR, with one record for every CDR3 protein. This sample has approximately 400,000 distinct CDR3 sequences, with approximately 51% found just once. The sequenced sample consisted of blood. These receptors all come from a man between 60 and 70 years old in good health.

The rearrangement joins TRBV20-1 to TRBJ2-7; TRBD2 aligns across 10 bases. CDR3 length equals 14 residues. Germline assignment: CDR1 DFQATT and CDR2 SNEGSKA (reference sequence). The junction had 11 bases not matched to a gene; V was cut back by 5 bases and J by 7 bases. CDR3 protein: CSARLAGVGNEQYF. In DNA form, the CDR3 reads TGCAGTGCTCGCCTAGCGGGAGTAGGCAATGAGCAGTACTTC.

This chain links TRBV6-2 or TRBV6-3 with TRBJ2-3; 7 nucleotides agree with TRBD2. The CDR3 is 13 amino acids. V lost 7 bases, J lost 8 bases, and 9 bases stayed unmatched. CDR1 and CDR2 from the germline V gene are MNHEY and SVGEGT. The CDR3: CASTSGGRGTQYF. In nucleotides, the CDR3 is TGTGCCAGCACTTCGGGCGGGAGAGGTACGCAGTATTTT.

This clonotype was counted a few times. The rearrangement joins TRBV4-3 to TRBJ2-3; D call uncertain. The germline CDR1 and CDR2 sequences are LGHNA and YSLEER. This CDR3 has 14 amino acids. Trimming shortened V by 2 bases and J by 1 base, and 7 bases separated the two germline ends. The CDR3 DNA reads TGCGCCAGCAGCCAACATCCCGGCACAGATACGCAGTATTTT. Its protein is CASSQHPGTDTQYF.

The chain is built from TRBV20-1 and TRBJ2-7, with TRBD1 matching 8 bases. V was pared by 2 bases and J by 7 bases, with 4 bases of the junction left unmatched. The CDR3 is 12 residues long. The germline V gene has CDR1 DFQATT and CDR2 SNEGSKA (reference sequence). This chain's CDR3 is CSARPRGREQYF. CDR3 in DNA: TGCAGTGCTAGACCCAGGGGGCGAGAGCAGTACTTC.

This clonotype has just a few counts. The chain recombines TRBV6-2 or TRBV6-3 with TRBJ2-3; D perhaps matches TRBD2 (6 bases). V gave up 6 bases and J gave up 0 bases, with 7 bases separating them. The CDR3 has 13 residues. Germline V gene data show CDR1 as MNHEY and CDR2 as SVGEGT. The CDR3 sequence is CASRDYSTDTQYF. The CDR3 region has the DNA TGTGCCAGCAGGGACTACAGCACAGATACGCAGTATTTT.

The CDR3 DNA reads TGCAGTGCTAGAGAGAGGGGACCTCGGGGAAGCACAGATACGCAGTATTTT. Amino acid sequence: CSARERGPRGSTDTQYF. V gene TRBV20-1 combines with J gene TRBJ2-3, with D perhaps assigned TRBD1 or TRBD2 (5 bases each). The germline CDR1 and CDR2 sequences are DFQATT and SNEGSKA (reference sequence). The V gene lost 0 bases and the J gene lost 0 bases, with 16 bases spanning the gap. The CDR3 runs 17 residues.

Comments on this clonotype: Germline is not matched at one junction end, which may reflect a read error. The V gene is TRBV2, the J gene TRBJ1-5; the D gene is possibly TRBD1 (5 bases). The CDR3 is 15 amino acids. CDR1 and CDR2 from the germline V gene are SNHLY and FYNNEI. The CDR3 bases are TGTACCAGCAGTCGAGGGGAGGTGATAGGGCAGCCCCAGCATTTT. Translation: CTSSRGEVIGQPQHF.

The J gene is TRBJ1-2, the V gene TRBV6-6; D is unresolved. V was shortened by 5 bases and J by 2 bases, with 12 bases between the two germline ends. Looked up from germline, CDR1 is MNHNY and CDR2 is SVGAGI (reference sequence). The CDR3 runs 14 residues. This CDR3 is CASSAPEGNYGYTF. The DNA for the CDR3 is TGTGCCAGCAGTGCCCCGGAGGGAAACTATGGCTACACCTTC.

This clonotype was seen a handful of times. This sequence joins TRBV7-2 and TRBJ1-5; D is unresolved. The CDR3 has 15 amino acids. In germline, CDR1 is SGHTA, CDR2 FQGNSA. Trimming pared 5 bases from V and 2 bases from J, leaving 13 bases between. The CDR3 reads CASSQSPSRNQPQHF. In nucleotides, the CDR3 is TGTGCCAGCAGCCAAAGCCCCTCCCGCAATCAGCCCCAGCATTTT.

The chain employs TRBV20-1 and TRBJ2-1, with 10 bases matching TRBD2. Germline V lookup: CDR1 DFQATT, CDR2 SNEGSKA (reference sequence). This CDR3 is built from 13 residues. V was pared by 5 bases and J by 8 bases, with 6 bases of the junction left unmatched. CDR3 loop: CSAVAGGVDEQFF. The CDR3 nucleotides read TGCAGTGCTGTAGCGGGGGGAGTCGATGAGCAGTTCTTC.

The V call is TRBV28, the J call TRBJ2-5, with 8 bases matching TRBD2. The trim removed 2 bases at V and 4 bases at J, leaving 9 bases unmatched. The CDR3 totals 16 residues. Germline V gene lookup returns CDR1 MDHEN and CDR2 SYDVKM. The CDR3 DNA follows: TGTGCCAGCAGTTTACCCCGCGGGGCGGGAGGAGAGACCCAGTACTTC. This sequence encodes CASSLPRGAGGETQYF.

The chain has TRBV20-1 and TRBJ2-1; D not certain. Germline lookup yields CDR1 DFQATT and CDR2 SNEGSKA (reference sequence). This CDR3 is built from 13 residues. Trimming removed 4 bases from V and 4 bases from J, with 11 bases in between. CDR3 coding DNA: TGCAGTGCTATAGCCCTTTTGTACAATGAGCAGTTCTTC. It yields the protein CSAIALLYNEQFF.

The chain couples TRBV6-5 to TRBJ2-5, with D unclear. Trimming removed 8 bases from V and 2 bases from J, with 15 bases in between. This CDR3 has 14 residues. Germline V CDR1 and CDR2: MNHEY, SVGAGI. CDR3 DNA sequence: TGTGCCAGCTCCGGCATGGCCTTACAAGAGACCCAGTACTTC. Translated, it gives CASSGMALQETQYF.

Details on this clonotype: At one end the junction does not follow the germline gene, possibly because of a read error. The chain joins TRBV7-3 to TRBJ2-1, with 10 bases lining up with TRBD1. There are 15 residues in the CDR3. CDR1 and CDR2 (germline): SGHTA, FQGTGA. The CDR3 region has the DNA TGTGCCAGCAGCACAGCCGGGACAGGGGTCAATGAGCAGTTCTTT. This translates into CASSTAGTGVNEQFF.

V is TRBV7-2 and J is TRBJ2-3, with D unclear. This CDR3 has 11 residues. Germline V lookup: CDR1 SGHTA, CDR2 FQGNSA. Trimming removed 7 bases at V and 6 bases at J, with 8 bases between. The CDR3 reads CASTAMDTQYF. Here the CDR3 DNA reads TGTGCCAGCACCGCTATGGATACGCAGTATTTT.

The chain carries TRBV6-5 and TRBJ2-4; no clear D. The CDR3 is 11 amino acids. V lost 8 bases and J 2 bases, leaving 4 bases between the germline ends. The V gene's germline CDR1 is MNHEY and CDR2 SVGAGI. The CDR3 nucleotides are TGTGCCAGCGGTACCAAAAACATTCAGTACTTC. Residues: CASGTKNIQYF.